Following are 29 T cell receptor beta chains from one sample sequenced in a study of blood T cells in healthy people across ages. PCR was performed a second time for roughly 7 to 12 cycles using a sample-barcoded 5' primer and a J-beta primer mix. TCRdb reanalysed the 5' RACE reads using MiXCR and keeps one entry per CDR3 protein. Seen here are 700,000 or so distinct CDR3 sequences, 35% to 50% observed once, and the top ten hold 30%. The source material was blood. The receptor set was obtained from a man older than 75 in good health.

CDR3 region: CASSHHRGTLYEQYF. The DNA of the CDR3 is TGCGCCAGCAGCCACCACAGGGGGACCCTATACGAGCAGTACTTC. V usage is TRBV5-1 and J usage is TRBJ2-5; 8 nucleotides line up with TRBD1. The J call is doubtful: the DNA matches TRBJ2-7 better. Germline CDR1 is SGHRS and CDR2 is YFSETQ. The CDR3 is 15 residues long.

This clonotype has just a few counts. The chain recombines TRBV4-2 with TRBJ2-7, with 8 bases aligning to TRBD2. The CDR3 has 17 residues. J gave up 5 bases and V 4 bases, and 16 bases lay outside the gene matches. Looked up from germline, CDR1 is LGHNA and CDR2 is YNFKEQ. The CDR3 loop is CASSPPGSSGRAHEQYF. As DNA, the CDR3 is TGTGCCAGCAGCCCCCCCGGTAGCTCCGGGAGGGCGCACGAGCAGTACTTC.

The CDR3 nucleotides read TGTGCCAGCAGCTTCGTCGGGGGTGGCTCCTACAATGAGCAGTTCTTC. Translated: CASSFVGGGSYNEQFF. V and J are TRBV7-6 and TRBJ2-1, with D possibly matching TRBD2 (6 bases). The length of the CDR3 is 16 residues. The V and J ends lost 3 bases and 0 bases respectively, with 12 bases between them. From germline, CDR1 is SGHVS and CDR2 FNYEAQ.

The chain uses TRBV4-3 and TRBJ1-3; unclear D gene. The length of the CDR3 is 13 residues. V lost 3 bases to trimming and J lost 8 bases, with 11 bases between them. The germline gives CDR1 LGHNA, CDR2 YSLEER. Here the CDR3 reads CASSQRRDDTIYF. In DNA, the CDR3 is TGCGCCAGCAGCCAGAGAAGGGATGACACCATATATTTT.

The chain employs TRBV4-2 and TRBJ2-1, with 7 bases lining up with TRBD2. The J call may be faulty, since TRBJ2-7 better matches the DNA end. CDR3 length equals 17 residues. Germline loops: CDR1 LGHNA, CDR2 YNFKEQ. CDR3: CASSQGTSVGSYNEQYF. The DNA of the CDR3 is TGTGCCAGCAGCCAAGGTACTAGCGTTGGCTCCTACAATGAGCAGTACTTC.

V is TRBV20-1 and J is TRBJ2-1; TRBD2 is a possible D gene (6 bases). From germline, CDR1 is DFQATT and CDR2 SNEGSKA (reference sequence). This CDR3 region has 15 residues. CDR3 in amino acids: CSPLFRGRKNNEQFF. In DNA form, the CDR3 reads TGCAGCCCGTTATTTCGGGGGAGAAAAAACAATGAGCAGTTCTTC.

About this clonotype: Sequence at one end of the junction differs from germline and may be a read error. The chain couples TRBV28 to TRBJ2-3, with TRBD1 identical over 12 bases. CDR1 and CDR2 (germline): MDHEN, SYDVKM. This CDR3 has 16 amino acids. CDR3 region: CASRAPGQGAFDMQYF. The DNA of the CDR3 is TGTGCCAGCAGGGCCCCGGGACAGGGGGCTTTTGATATGCAGTATTTT.

V gene TRBV7-9 combines with J gene TRBJ2-3; possible D gene TRBD2, 5 bases. Germline V gene data show CDR1 as SEHNR and CDR2 as FQNEAQ (reference sequence). V lost 5 bases and J 3 bases, leaving 21 bases between the germline ends. The CDR3 runs to 17 residues. CDR3 sequence reads: CASSQSNRTRATDTQYF. CDR3 in DNA: TGTGCCAGCAGCCAATCAAACCGGACGAGGGCAACAGATACGCAGTATTTT.

The CDR3 DNA follows: TGTGCCAGCAGCCGGGGACAGGGGCAGAGAGATACGCAGTATTTT. Translation: CASSRGQGQRDTQYF. This rearrangement joins TRBV7-9 to TRBJ2-3; TRBD1 agrees at 10 bases. Trimming cost V 5 bases and J 5 bases; bases outside gene matches: 7. CDR1 and CDR2 (germline): SEHNR, FQNEAQ (reference sequence). The CDR3 has 15 amino acids.

A few counts support this clonotype. The junction departs from the called germline gene at one end, perhaps through a read error. This chain joins TRBV7-7 and TRBJ2-1; 10 bases are shared with TRBD2. The end of the DNA is better explained by TRBJ2-7, so the J call may be wrong. This CDR3 is built from 15 residues. Germline values: CDR1 SSHAT, CDR2 FNYEAQ (reference sequence). The CDR3 nucleotides are TGTGCTAGCAGCTCAAGCGGGAGGGCGGAAAATGAGCAGTACTTC. Protein sequence: CASSSSGRAENEQYF.

This clonotype was detected only once. The V and J genes are TRBV28 and TRBJ2-2; D gene unclear. The germline V and J ends were trimmed by 8 bases and 6 bases, with 4 bases remaining between them. Germline assignment: CDR1 MDHEN and CDR2 SYDVKM. This CDR3 contains 10 residues. The CDR3 reads CASWSGELFF. The CDR3 DNA sequence: TGTGCCAGCTGGTCCGGGGAGCTGTTTTTT.

This sequence joins TRBV6-1 and TRBJ1-1; D is ambiguous. V was pared by 6 bases and J by 1 base, with 12 bases between. Per germline, CDR1 MNHNS and CDR2 SASEGT. This CDR3 region has 14 residues. Here the CDR3 reads CASRSANGNTEAFF. The DNA for the CDR3 is TGTGCCAGCAGATCGGCCAACGGGAACACTGAAGCTTTCTTT.

CDR3 sequence: CASSQGSPGTSGTDTQYF. The CDR3 nucleotides read TGCGCCAGCAGCCAAGGTTCCCCCGGGACTAGCGGCACAGATACGCAGTATTTT. V and J are TRBV4-3 and TRBJ2-3, with 10 bases identical to TRBD2. Germline assignment: CDR1 LGHNA and CDR2 YSLEER. The J segment lost 1 base and the V segment lost 1 base, leaving 8 bases of the junction unmatched. The CDR3 covers 18 residues.

The chain recombines TRBV20-1 with TRBJ1-5; 8 bases are a match to TRBD1. The CDR3 sequence is 13 residues long. CDR1 and CDR2 (germline): DFQATT, SNEGSKA (reference sequence). J lost 4 bases, V lost 1 base, and 0 bases had no gene match. The CDR3 is CSARGTGNQPQHF. The DNA for the CDR3 is TGCAGTGCTAGAGGGACAGGGAATCAGCCCCAGCATTTT.

The V and J genes are TRBV6-2 or TRBV6-3 and TRBJ2-5; 11 bases are shared with TRBD1. CDR3 length equals 15 residues. With 6 bases clipped from V and 4 bases from J, the junction kept 7 bases outside the gene matches. Germline CDR1 and CDR2: MNHEY and SVGEGT. The CDR3 nucleotides are TGTGCCAGCAGCCGGAGGACAGGGGGCGGAGAGACCCAGTACTTC. Translation gives CASSRRTGGGETQYF.

This clonotype was seen many times. The genes are TRBV27 and TRBJ2-3, with D possibly TRBD2 on 6 matching bases. The germline V gene has CDR1 MNHEY and CDR2 SMNVEV (reference sequence). V lost 3 bases, J lost 0 bases, and 13 bases lay in between. The CDR3 runs 16 residues. The CDR3 region is CASSFSGGPSTDTQYF. CDR3 nucleotides: TGTGCCAGCAGTTTCTCCGGGGGACCCAGCACAGATACGCAGTATTTT.

The chain carries TRBV7-9 and TRBJ1-5; D is unresolved. Trimming took 5 bases from V and 5 from J, leaving 13 bases between them. The CDR3 has 14 amino acids. Germline CDR1 SEHNR, CDR2 FQNEAQ (reference sequence). DNA for the CDR3: TGTGCCAGCAGCGTGGGTTCCGGGCATCAGCCCCAGCATTTT. This encodes CASSVGSGHQPQHF.

V gene TRBV5-4 combines with J gene TRBJ2-7, with D perhaps matching TRBD1 (5 bases). Germline CDR1 reads SGHNT; CDR2 reads YYREEE (reference sequence). V lost 4 bases, J lost 2 bases, and 13 bases lay in between. CDR3 length equals 14 residues. Here the CDR3 reads CASSNRQSPYEQYF. CDR3 sequence (DNA): TGTGCCAGCAGCAATAGACAGAGCCCCTACGAGCAGTACTTC. The full variable domain, rest sourced from reference TRBV5-4 and TRBJ2-7, is ETGVTQSPTHLIKTRGQQVTLRCSSQSGHNTVSWYQQALGQGPQFIFQYYREEENGRGNFPPRFSGLQFPNYSSELNVNALELDDSALYLCASSNRQSPYEQYFGPGTRLTVT.

The chain employs TRBV7-2 and TRBJ2-1, with 13 bases that match TRBD2. The trim removed 5 bases at V and 9 bases at J, leaving 7 bases unmatched. Looked up from germline, CDR1 is SGHTA and CDR2 is FQGNSA. The CDR3 runs 15 residues. CDR3 region: CASSRTSGRAFEQFF. Written as DNA, the CDR3 is TGTGCCAGCAGCCGTACTAGCGGGAGGGCCTTTGAGCAGTTCTTC.

The rearrangement uses TRBV7-2 and TRBJ2-5; TRBD2 might be the D (6 bases). CDR3 length equals 12 residues. Germline V gene lookup returns CDR1 SGHTA and CDR2 FQGNSA. Trimming cost V 4 bases and J 7 bases, with 10 bases left between them. This CDR3 reads CASSSTEGTQYF. As DNA, the CDR3 is TGTGCCAGCAGCTCAACGGAGGGGACCCAGTACTTC.

The gene calls are TRBV12-3 or TRBV12-4 and TRBJ2-5; the match to TRBD1 covers 7 bases. The V and J ends lost 8 bases and 11 bases, in that order; junction bases with no gene match: 11. CDR3 length equals 12 residues. CDR3 DNA sequence: TGTGCCAGCCACAGGGGATACAATGAGCAGTACTTC. It specifies CASHRGYNEQYF.

The CDR3 loop reads CASSVGGQNTEAFF. The CDR3 DNA sequence: TGTGCCAGCAGCGTAGGAGGACAAAACACTGAAGCTTTCTTT. The gene calls are TRBV7-9 and TRBJ1-1, with D tentatively TRBD1 (5 bases). The CDR3 runs to 14 residues. The germline gives CDR1 SEHNR, CDR2 FQNEAQ (reference sequence). Trimming took off 5 bases at V and 2 bases at J, with 12 bases between the two ends. The whole variable domain, filled in from reference TRBV7-9 and TRBJ1-1, reads DTGVSQNPRHKITKRGQNVTFRCDPISEHNRLYWYRQTLGQGPEFLTYFQNEAQLEKSRLLSDRFSAERPKGSFSTLEIQRTEQGDSAMYLCASSVGGQNTEAFFGQGTRLTVV.

This clonotype was counted at least ten times. This CDR3 is CASSLGRGSSETQYF. The CDR3 bases are TGTGCCAGCAGCCTCGGCCGAGGTAGCTCAGAGACCCAGTACTTC. The rearrangement uses TRBV7-9 and TRBJ2-5; unclear D gene. CDR3 length: 15 amino acids. The germline V gene has CDR1 SEHNR and CDR2 FQNEAQ (reference sequence). Deletions cut 5 bases from V and 4 bases from J, with 17 bases between.

This clonotype was observed a few times. J is TRBJ2-1 and V is TRBV11-2, with TRBD2 matching 9 bases. CDR1 and CDR2 (germline): SGHAT, FQNNGV. The CDR3 is 15 residues long. J gave up 9 bases and V 5 bases, and 11 bases lay outside the gene matches. In DNA, the CDR3 is TGTGCCAGCAGCCTGATAGCGGGAGATTTCGGTGAGCAGTTCTTC. It specifies CASSLIAGDFGEQFF.

The rearrangement joins TRBV5-6 to TRBJ2-2; 9 bases match TRBD2. From germline, CDR1 is SGHDT and CDR2 YYEEEE. The CDR3 contains 14 residues. The V and J ends lost 5 bases and 5 bases, in that order; junction bases with no gene match: 4. CDR3 sequence: CASSFGLATGELFF. The CDR3 DNA sequence: TGTGCCAGCAGTTTTGGACTAGCGACCGGGGAGCTGTTTTTT. Full variable domain (missing parts from reference TRBV5-6 and TRBJ2-2): DAGVTQSPTHLIKTRGQQVTLRCSPKSGHDTVSWYQQALGQGPQFIFQYYEEEERQRGNFPDRFSGHQFPNYSSELNVNALLLGDSALYLCASSFGLATGELFFGEGSRLTVL.

The chain joins TRBV6-5 to TRBJ2-5; 7 bases are shared with TRBD1. Per the germline V gene, CDR1 is MNHEY and CDR2 is SVGAGI. V was pared by 4 bases and J by 3 bases, with 8 bases of the junction left unmatched. The CDR3 consists of 15 residues. CDR3 in amino acids: CASSFVGTAKETQYF. CDR3 bases: TGTGCCAGCAGTTTTGTTGGGACAGCAAAAGAGACCCAGTACTTC.

In regard to this clonotype: Germline and junction disagree at one end, which may indicate a read error. The rearrangement links TRBV9 to TRBJ1-2, with a weak D call TRBD1 (6 bases). Germline lookup yields CDR1 SGDLS and CDR2 YYNGEE. CDR3 length equals 15 residues. CDR3 sequence reads: CASSETGYTNCGYTF. The CDR3, as DNA: TGTGCCAGCAGCGAGACAGGATATACTAACTGTGGCTACACCTTC.

About this clonotype itself: A junction end diverges from the germline sequence, so it may reflect a read error. The chain couples TRBV5-1 to TRBJ2-7; D remains unclear. Germline V lookup: CDR1 SGHRS, CDR2 YFSETQ. This CDR3 is built from 14 residues. The CDR3 DNA reads TGCGCCGGCAGCTCTGTTCGCGGCGGCTACGAGCAGTACTTC. This codes for CAGSSVRGGYEQYF.

The chain recombines TRBV5-1 with TRBJ2-1; 11 bases map to TRBD2. CDR3 length: 14 amino acids. Germline CDR1 reads SGHRS; CDR2 reads YFSETQ. The junction had 10 bases not matched to a gene; V was cut back by 4 bases and J by 13 bases. CDR3 nucleotide sequence: TGCGCCAGCAGCCTGGGACTAGCGGCGGAGACCCAGTTCTTC. Translated: CASSLGLAAETQFF. Using reference TRBV5-1 and TRBJ2-1 for the parts outside the CDR3, the full variable domain is KAGVTQTPRYLIKTRGQQVTLSCSPISGHRSVSWYQQTPGQGLQFLFEYFSETQRNKGNFPGRFSGRQFSNSRSEMNVSTLELGDSALYLCASSLGLAAETQFFGPGTRLTVL.